Listed below are T cell receptor beta chains from one sample, sequenced in a study of T-cell memory formation after mild COVID-19. TCRdb re-derived calls from the 5' RACE reads in MiXCR, one entry per CDR3 protein. The data hold roughly 170,000 distinct CDR3 sequences, with roughly 23% observed a single time. The specimen sequenced was PBMCs or a T cell subset sorted from them (not recorded which). The origin of the receptors is an adult woman who had mild COVID-19 (a few samples of this study predate the infection). Cell type and time point are not known. The CDR3 runs from the conserved cysteine through the conserved F or W. A D gene is named only where the DNA matches it firmly. Size values are once, few and many counts, or a class for expanded clones, and some rows have none.

>TRBJ2-7|TRBD2|TRBV5-6|few
TGTGCCAGCAGCAGGACTAGCGGCTCCTACGAGCAGTACTTC
CASSRTSGSYEQYF
>TRBJ2-2|-|TRBV5-5|few
TGTGCCAGCAGCCTTTCCACCGGGACTCGGGGAGGCACCGGGGAGCTGTTTTTT
CASSLSTGTRGGTGELFF
>TRBJ2-7|-|TRBV6-5|-
TGTGCCAGCAGTTACGGGGTCGGGCAGTACTTC
CASSYGVGQYF
>TRBJ2-7|-|TRBV7-2|-
TGTGCCAGCAGCTTCGGCAGGGGCAACGAGCAGTACTTC
CASSFGRGNEQYF
>TRBJ2-5|-|TRBV14|few
TGTGCCAGCAGCTGGGCGGACCAAGAGACCCAGTACTTC
CASSWADQETQYF
>TRBJ2-1|-|TRBV9|few
TGTGCCAGCAGCGTAGGGGCGGGAATCTCCTACAATGAGCAGTTCTTC
CASSVGAGISYNEQFF
>TRBJ2-2|-|TRBV30|-
TGTGCCTTCTACTCGCCGGGACTGACGACCGGGGAGCTGTTTTTT
CAFYSPGLTTGELFF
>TRBJ2-7|-|TRBV7-3|-
TGTGCCAGCAGCTCGGGGGCGGGGACCTACGAGCAGTACTTC
CASSSGAGTYEQYF
>TRBJ2-7|TRBD1|TRBV27|few
TGTGCCAGCAGGGGACAGGGGCAGGGGACCTACGAGCAGTACTTC
CASRGQGQGTYEQYF
>TRBJ2-3|-|TRBV7-8|few
TGTGCCAGCAGCCCCCGCCGTGAACAGGCTGCAGATACGCAGTATTTT
CASSPRREQAADTQYF
>TRBJ2-7|TRBD2|TRBV7-2|-
TGTGCCAGCAGCCCTCGACTAGCGGGAGAATACGAGCAGTACTTC
CASSPRLAGEYEQYF
>TRBJ2-7|-|TRBV5-1|few
TGCGCCAGCAGCATCGGGACCGATACCTACGAGCAGTACTTC
CASSIGTDTYEQYF
>TRBJ2-3|TRBD2|TRBV6-5|-
TGTGCCAGCCGAAGCCCCCGGACTAAGCGGGAGACCACAGATACGCAGTATTTT
CASRSPRTKRETTDTQYF
>TRBJ2-5|-|TRBV4-1|many
TGCGCCAGCAGCCAAGTTCGGGGAGAGGGGATAGAGACCCAGTACTTC
CASSQVRGEGIETQYF
>TRBJ2-2|-|TRBV29-1|-
TGCAGCGTTGGCCCCAGATACACCGGGGAGCTGTTTTTT
CSVGPRYTGELFF
>TRBJ1-1|TRBD1|TRBV10-3|-
TGTGCCATCAGTGAGGACAGGGGGACTGAAGCTTTCTTT
CAISEDRGTEAFF
>TRBJ2-7|TRBD1|TRBV27|-
TGTGCCAGCAGTTCAATACAGGGGGGCTCCTACGAGCAGTACTTC
CASSSIQGGSYEQYF
>TRBJ2-5|TRBD1|TRBV9|few
TGTGCCAGCAGCGTAACAGGGGTACAAGAGACCCAGTACTTC
CASSVTGVQETQYF
>TRBJ2-1|TRBD2|TRBV6-5|few
TGTGCCAGCAGTATAGCGGGGCCGAGCTCCTACAATGAGCAGTTCTTC
CASSIAGPSSYNEQFF
>TRBJ2-1|-|TRBV12-3/TRBV12-4|-
TGTGCCAGCAATTGGGGTGGATGGCAGTTCTTC
CASNWGGWQFF
>TRBJ1-2|-|TRBV29-1|few
TGCAGCGTTCTCGGGCAAGATAACTATGGCTACACCTTC
CSVLGQDNYGYTF
>TRBJ2-7|-|TRBV5-1|few
TGCGCCAGCAGCTTGGCATCGGGCAGGGGCGACGAGCAGTACTTC
CASSLASGRGDEQYF
>TRBJ1-5|-|TRBV4-1|-
TGCGCCAGCAGCCAAGACAGGGGTTACAATCAGCCCCAGCATTTT
CASSQDRGYNQPQHF
>TRBJ1-4|TRBD1|TRBV5-1|few
TGCGCCAGCAGCTTGGGGACAGGGGTTCGAGAAAAACTGTTTTTT
CASSLGTGVREKLFF
>TRBJ1-1|-|TRBV29-1|-
TGCAGCGCCTGGCTCCCGTTGACGGTTTTT
CSAWLPLTVF
>TRBJ2-1|-|TRBV15|few
TGTGCCACCAGCCCCGACCGCTACAATGAGCAGTTCTTC
CATSPDRYNEQFF
>TRBJ2-1|TRBD2|TRBV15|-
TGTGCCACCAGCAGTAGAGGGACTAGCATCTACAATGAGCAGTTCTTC
CATSSRGTSIYNEQFF
>TRBJ1-1|-|TRBV25-1|-
TGTGCCAGCAGTGAGGGGTGGAACACTGAAGCTTTCTTT
CASSEGWNTEAFF
>TRBJ2-7|TRBD1|TRBV10-3|once
TGTGCCATCAGTGAGTTCGACAGGGGCAGGGACGAGCAGTACTTC
CAISEFDRGRDEQYF
>TRBJ2-5|TRBD2|TRBV29-1|few
TGCAGCGTTGAAGAAGGCCTAGCGGGAGCTATCTTCAAGACCCAGTACTTC
CSVEEGLAGAIFKTQYF
>TRBJ2-7|TRBD2|TRBV5-5|few
TGTGCCAGCAGCTCGGCCGGAAGCGGGGAGAGCTACGAGCAGTACTTC
CASSSAGSGESYEQYF
>TRBJ1-1|-|TRBV4-1|few
TGCGCCAGCAGCCATGACCGCCGGGGCGCAAACACTGAAGCTTTCTTT
CASSHDRRGANTEAFF
>TRBJ2-2|-|TRBV7-3|few
TGTGCCAGCAGCTTAGGGGCCTTAGGAGAAACGAACACCGGGGAGCTGTTTTTT
CASSLGALGETNTGELFF
>TRBJ2-1|TRBD2|TRBV4-3|-
TGCGCCAGCAGCCAAGATTCCGGAGCGGGAGGGCAGGATGAGCAGTTCTTC
CASSQDSGAGGQDEQFF
>TRBJ1-2|-|TRBV5-1|-
TGCGCCAGCAGCCCGGCCAGCATGGGCTACACCTTC
CASSPASMGYTF
>TRBJ2-1|-|TRBV12-3/TRBV12-4|few
TGTGCCAGCGCTACAGTGAGCTCCTACAATGAGCAGTTCTTC
CASATVSSYNEQFF
>TRBJ1-1|TRBD1|TRBV12-3/TRBV12-4|-
TGTGCCAGCAGTTTAACAGGGGGCTACCAAGGAGTATCTTTCTTT
CASSLTGGYQGVSFF
>TRBJ2-1|-|TRBV6-4|-
TGTGCCAGCAGCTATAGCGGTGACTACAATGAGCAGTTCTTC
CASSYSGDYNEQFF
>TRBJ1-4|-|TRBV5-1|-
TGCGCCAGCAGCAGGCAGGGTACTAATGAAAAACTGTTTTTT
CASSRQGTNEKLFF
>TRBJ2-5|-|TRBV24-1|few
TGTGCCACCAGTGATTCCCAAGGGGGGGGAGAGACCCAGTACTTC
CATSDSQGGGETQYF
>TRBJ2-2|-|TRBV28|-
TGTGCCAGCAGAAGTCTCCTATCGGCCGGGGAGCTGTTTTTT
CASRSLLSAGELFF
>TRBJ1-2|TRBD1|TRBV18|-
TGTGCCAGCTCTTGTGGACAGGACTATGGCTACACCTTC
CASSCGQDYGYTF
>TRBJ2-7|TRBD2|TRBV4-3|-
TGCGCCAGCAGCCAAGAAGCGGGAGGCCTTTACGAGCAGTACTTC
CASSQEAGGLYEQYF
>TRBJ2-1|-|TRBV15|few
TGTGCCACCAGCAGACCAGGGACAGCTTCTGTGGGGGGTGGCTCCTACAATGAGCAGTTCTTC
CATSRPGTASVGGGSYNEQFF
>TRBJ2-7|TRBD1|TRBV7-9|-
TGTGCCAGCAGCTCCGGGACAGAATACGAGCAGTACTTC
CASSSGTEYEQYF
>TRBJ1-4|-|TRBV4-1|once
TGCGCCAGCAGCCAAGGGGCCTTTAATGAAAAACTGTTTTTT
CASSQGAFNEKLFF
>TRBJ2-5|-|TRBV6-5|few
TGTGCCAGCACCCCGGGGGGCATAGAGACCCAGTACTTC
CASTPGGIETQYF
>TRBJ2-3|-|TRBV6-5|-
TGTGCCAGCAGTTGGTACGGCGTACAAGCCGATACGCAGTATTTT
CASSWYGVQADTQYF
>TRBJ2-1|TRBD2|TRBV20-1|-
TGCAGTGCTAGCCCCCAGACTAGCGGGAATGAGCAGTTCTTC
CSASPQTSGNEQFF
>TRBJ1-4|TRBD1|TRBV7-9|-
TGTGCCAGCAGCTCCCACAAGACAGGGGGGTCGCCGGGTGAAAAACTGTTTTTT
CASSSHKTGGSPGEKLFF
>TRBJ2-3|-|TRBV7-2|-
TGTGCCAGCAGCCGAGTGACCGGAGCGAGGTTCAGCACAGATACGCAGTATTTT
CASSRVTGARFSTDTQYF
>TRBJ1-2|-|TRBV9|-
TGTGCCAGCAGCCCATCGGGGGGCAGGGTGAACTATGGCTACACCTTC
CASSPSGGRVNYGYTF
>TRBJ2-1|-|TRBV7-6|-
TGTGCCAGCAGCTGGCAGGGCAATGAGCAGTTCTTC
CASSWQGNEQFF
>TRBJ2-7|-|TRBV10-3|few
TGTGCCATCAGTGAGGGCGGGCCGCCCCACGAGCAGTACTTC
CAISEGGPPHEQYF
>TRBJ1-2|-|TRBV9|-
TGTGCCAGCAGCGTAGGCCTCGAGGGCTCCGGGCTCCAAGATGGCTACACCTTC
CASSVGLEGSGLQDGYTF
>TRBJ1-2|-|TRBV5-1|few
TGCGCCAGCAGCAACTCCGGGACGGCCTATGGCTACACCTTC
CASSNSGTAYGYTF
>TRBJ1-3|-|TRBV5-5|-
TGTGCCAGCAGCTTGTGGCCTAGGGAAGGAAACACCATATATTTT
CASSLWPREGNTIYF
>TRBJ2-5|TRBD1|TRBV4-1|-
TGCGCCAGCAGCCGGGGGAGGACAGGGGCGCAGGAGACCCAGTACTTC
CASSRGRTGAQETQYF
>TRBJ2-5|TRBD2|TRBV6-2/TRBV6-3|few
TGTGCCAGCAGTTACATCGCGGGAGAGGTTCCGGCAGAGACCCAGTACTTC
CASSYIAGEVPAETQYF